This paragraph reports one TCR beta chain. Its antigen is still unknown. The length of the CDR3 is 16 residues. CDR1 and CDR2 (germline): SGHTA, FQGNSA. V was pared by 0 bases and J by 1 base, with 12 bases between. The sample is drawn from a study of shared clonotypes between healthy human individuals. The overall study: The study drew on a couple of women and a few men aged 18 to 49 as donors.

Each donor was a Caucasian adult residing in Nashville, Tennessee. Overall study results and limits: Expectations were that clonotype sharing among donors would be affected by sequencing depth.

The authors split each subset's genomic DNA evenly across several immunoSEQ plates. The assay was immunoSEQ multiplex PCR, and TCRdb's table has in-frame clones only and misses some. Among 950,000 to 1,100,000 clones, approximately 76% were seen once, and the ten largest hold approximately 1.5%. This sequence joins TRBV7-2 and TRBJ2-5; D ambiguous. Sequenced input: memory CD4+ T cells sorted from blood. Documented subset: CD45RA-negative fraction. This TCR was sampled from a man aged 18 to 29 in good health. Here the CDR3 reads CASSLALGQSQETQYF. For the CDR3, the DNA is TGTGCCAGCAGCTTAGCGCTCGGCCAGTCCCAAGAGACCCAGTACTTC.